These T cell receptor beta chains were read from a single sample in a study of long-term antiretroviral therapy in people with HIV. The assay was immunoSEQ multiplex PCR, and TCRdb's table has in-frame clones only and misses some. The table includes 25,000 to 30,000 clones, approximately 85% detected once. Sequenced material: unsorted PBMCs, taken 3 years after starting antiretroviral therapy. The receptor set was obtained from a man between 35 and 55 years old with HIV. The CDR3 runs from the conserved cysteine through the conserved F or W. A D gene is named only where the DNA matches it firmly. Not all rows give a size; the values are once, few, many and, for expanded clones, a class.

length: 11; V: TRBV12-1; size: .; D: .; J: TRBJ2-4; DNA: TGTGCCAGCAGCTTTGAAAACATTCAGTACTTC; CDR3: CASSFENIQYF
length: 13; V: TRBV13; size: .; D: .; J: TRBJ2-5; DNA: TGTGCCAGCAGCTTACAGCCAGGGGAGACCCAGTACTTC; CDR3: CASSLQPGETQYF
length: 14; V: TRBV21-1; size: .; D: .; J: TRBJ1-2; DNA: TGTGCCAGCAGCAAAGCGGGGACAGGGAACGGCTACACCTTC; CDR3: CASSKAGTGNGYTF
length: 14; V: TRBV4-1; size: .; D: .; J: TRBJ2-1; DNA: TGCGCCAGCAGCCCTATAGGACGAGGCAATGAGCAGTTCTTC; CDR3: CASSPIGRGNEQFF
length: 16; V: TRBV5-1; size: .; D: .; J: TRBJ2-2; DNA: TGCGCCAGCAGAGCAGGTACATTATCGAACACCGGGGAGCTGTTTTTT; CDR3: CASRAGTLSNTGELFF
length: 14; V: TRBV25-1; size: .; D: .; J: TRBJ2-1; DNA: TGTGCCAGCAGTGACGGTTTTTTAGGGAATGAGCAGTTCTTC; CDR3: CASSDGFLGNEQFF
length: 12; V: TRBV10-3; size: .; D: TRBD1; J: TRBJ2-1; DNA: TGTGCCATCAGTGAGTCCGACAGGGGAGAGTTCTTC; CDR3: CAISESDRGEFF
length: 13; V: TRBV6-5; size: .; D: .; J: TRBJ1-3; DNA: TGTGCCAGCAGGGCTACCACTGGAAACACCATATATTTT; CDR3: CASRATTGNTIYF
length: 16; V: TRBV7-8; size: .; D: TRBD1; J: TRBJ2-1; DNA: TGTGCCAGCAGCGTCTATAGGACAGGGGGGTACAATGAGCAGTTCTTC; CDR3: CASSVYRTGGYNEQFF
length: 16; V: TRBV28; size: .; D: .; J: TRBJ2-6; DNA: TGTGCCATCGGAGGTTCACCGTACTCTGGGGCCAACGTCCTGACTTTC; CDR3: CAIGGSPYSGANVLTF
length: 15; V: TRBV7-8; size: .; D: .; J: TRBJ2-7; DNA: TGTGCCAGCAGCTTCCTGACAGGTTTCTCCTACGAGCAGTACTTC; CDR3: CASSFLTGFSYEQYF
length: 13; V: TRBV7-9; size: .; D: .; J: TRBJ2-7; DNA: TGTGCCAGCAGCTTAGGGGATGGCTACGAGCAGTACTTC; CDR3: CASSLGDGYEQYF
length: 15; V: TRBV6-6; size: once; D: .; J: TRBJ2-3; DNA: TGTGCCAGCAGTCCTACGCTGTCCGGCACAGATACGCAGTATTTT; CDR3: CASSPTLSGTDTQYF
length: 13; V: TRBV10-3; size: .; D: TRBD1; J: TRBJ2-3; DNA: TGTGCCATTTCGGGACAGAGCACAGATACGCAGTATTTT; CDR3: CAISGQSTDTQYF
length: 15; V: TRBV9; size: .; D: .; J: TRBJ1-2; DNA: TGTGCCAGCAGCGCCAGACAGGTTCCTTCGGGTGGCTACACCTTC; CDR3: CASSARQVPSGGYTF
length: 17; V: TRBV27; size: .; D: TRBD2; J: TRBJ2-1; DNA: TGTGCCAGCAGTTTTCTGGGACTAGCGGGAGTATCAGATGAGCAGTTCTTC; CDR3: CASSFLGLAGVSDEQFF
length: 12; V: TRBV19; size: .; D: .; J: TRBJ2-4; DNA: TGTGCCAGTGGGGACTTCAAAAACATTCAGTACTTC; CDR3: CASGDFKNIQYF
length: 13; V: TRBV10-2; size: few; D: .; J: TRBJ1-3; DNA: TGCGCCAGCGGTGTGAGCTCTGGAAACACCATATATTTT; CDR3: CASGVSSGNTIYF
length: 14; V: TRBV7-8; size: .; D: .; J: TRBJ2-3; DNA: TGTGCCAGCGGACGGGGGAGAAGCACAGATACGCAGTATTTT; CDR3: CASGRGRSTDTQYF
length: 14; V: TRBV15; size: .; D: .; J: TRBJ1-4; DNA: TGTGCCACCAGGCCGAGGTGGACTAATGAAAAACTGTTTTTT; CDR3: CATRPRWTNEKLFF
length: 15; V: TRBV5-1; size: .; D: .; J: TRBJ1-3; DNA: TGCGCCAGCAGCTTGGCCGAAGGGGCTGGAAACACCATATATTTT; CDR3: CASSLAEGAGNTIYF
length: 15; V: TRBV5-1; size: once; D: TRBD1; J: TRBJ1-2; DNA: TGCGCCAGCAGCGACCCTGGACAGGGAAACTATGGCTACACCTTC; CDR3: CASSDPGQGNYGYTF
length: 13; V: TRBV11-2; size: .; D: .; J: TRBJ1-4; DNA: TGTGCCAGCAGCCCGAGATCAGGTGAAAAACTGTTTTTT; CDR3: CASSPRSGEKLFF
length: 19; V: TRBV5-6; size: .; D: TRBD1; J: TRBJ1-3; DNA: TGTGCCAGCAGCTTCCAACAGGGGTTCGGACGAGGTCCTGGAAACACCATATATTTT; CDR3: CASSFQQGFGRGPGNTIYF
length: 19; V: TRBV5-1; size: .; D: TRBD1; J: TRBJ1-1; DNA: TGCGCCAGCAGCTTGATCCCTTGGACAGGGGATACCTTGAACACTGAAGCTTTCTTT; CDR3: CASSLIPWTGDTLNTEAFF
length: 15; V: TRBV7-3; size: .; D: .; J: TRBJ1-2; DNA: TGTGCCAGCAGCCCTCCACCCGTTGGGGACTATGGCTACACCTTC; CDR3: CASSPPPVGDYGYTF
length: 15; V: TRBV6-1; size: .; D: TRBD1; J: TRBJ2-4; DNA: TGTGCCAGCAGTGCGGACAGGGGGTCAGGAAACATTCAGTACTTC; CDR3: CASSADRGSGNIQYF
length: 13; V: TRBV7-2; size: .; D: .; J: TRBJ1-5; DNA: TGTGCCAGCAGCTTAACTTGGTATCAGCCCCAGCATTTT; CDR3: CASSLTWYQPQHF
length: 12; V: TRBV29-1; size: .; D: .; J: TRBJ1-1; DNA: TGCAGCGCCATTACAGCGAACACTGAAGCTTTCTTT; CDR3: CSAITANTEAFF
length: 14; V: TRBV27; size: .; D: .; J: TRBJ1-2; DNA: TGTGCCAGCAGTTTATCGGGGGGATTCTATGGCTACACCTTC; CDR3: CASSLSGGFYGYTF
length: 14; V: TRBV5-6; size: .; D: .; J: TRBJ1-1; DNA: TGTGCCAGCAGTTCAGGTCTGATGAACACTGAAGCTTTCTTT; CDR3: CASSSGLMNTEAFF
length: 15; V: TRBV5-1; size: .; D: TRBD1; J: TRBJ1-2; DNA: TGCGCCAGCAGCTTGCCCCCAGGGGGCGGCTATGGCTACACCTTC; CDR3: CASSLPPGGGYGYTF
length: 14; V: TRBV13; size: .; D: .; J: TRBJ2-3; DNA: TGTGCCAGCAGCTTGGGCGCTGGGAGAGATACGCAGTATTTT; CDR3: CASSLGAGRDTQYF
length: 13; V: TRBV19; size: .; D: .; J: TRBJ1-1; DNA: TGTGCCAGTAGTATGGGCAGAGACACTGAAGCTTTCTTT; CDR3: CASSMGRDTEAFF
length: 15; V: TRBV6-5; size: .; D: .; J: TRBJ1-1; DNA: TGTGCCAGCAGTTACTCGCGGGCAAGGAACACTGAAGCTTTCTTT; CDR3: CASSYSRARNTEAFF
length: 15; V: TRBV6-5; size: .; D: .; J: TRBJ1-5; DNA: TGTGCCAGCAGTTACTCCACAGGGAGCAATCAGCCCCAGCATTTT; CDR3: CASSYSTGSNQPQHF
length: 15; V: TRBV4-1; size: .; D: .; J: TRBJ1-2; DNA: TGCGCCAGCAGCCAAGATCGCCCAGGGGCCTATGGCTACACCTTC; CDR3: CASSQDRPGAYGYTF
length: 12; V: TRBV13; size: .; D: .; J: TRBJ2-5; DNA: TGTGCCAGCAGCGGGGTGGCGGAGACCCAGTACTTC; CDR3: CASSGVAETQYF
length: 15; V: TRBV27; size: once; D: TRBD1; J: TRBJ1-5; DNA: TGTGCCAGCGCCGACAGGGGTTTTGTCAATCAGCCCCAGCATTTT; CDR3: CASADRGFVNQPQHF
length: 13; V: TRBV5-1; size: .; D: .; J: TRBJ2-5; DNA: TGCGCCAGCAGCTTGGCCATTGGAGAGACCCAGTACTTC; CDR3: CASSLAIGETQYF
length: 16; V: TRBV4-2; size: .; D: .; J: TRBJ1-5; DNA: TGTGCCAGCAGCCCCATCTATACAGAGCTCAATCAGCCCCAGCATTTT; CDR3: CASSPIYTELNQPQHF
length: 14; V: TRBV7-6; size: .; D: TRBD2; J: TRBJ2-7; DNA: TGTGCCAGCAGCAAATTTAGCGGGAGCTACGAGCAGTACTTC; CDR3: CASSKFSGSYEQYF
length: 14; V: TRBV7-9; size: few; D: .; J: TRBJ2-7; DNA: TGTGCCAGCAGCCCACCGGGGTTTCCCTACGAGCAGTACTTC; CDR3: CASSPPGFPYEQYF
length: 15; V: TRBV5-1; size: .; D: .; J: TRBJ1-4; DNA: TGCGCCAGCTACCCTGGGTCGGGGGGAAATGAAAAACTGTTTTTT; CDR3: CASYPGSGGNEKLFF
length: 15; V: TRBV27; size: .; D: .; J: TRBJ2-1; DNA: TGTGCCAGCAGTTTAATAGGGAGCTCCTACAATGAGCAGTTCTTC; CDR3: CASSLIGSSYNEQFF
length: 17; V: TRBV19; size: .; D: .; J: TRBJ2-2; DNA: TGTGCCAGTAGTACACCTCCCACCGCCCGAAACACCGGGGAGCTGTTTTTT; CDR3: CASSTPPTARNTGELFF
length: 14; V: TRBV6-6; size: .; D: .; J: TRBJ2-7; DNA: TGTGCCAGCAGTTACTCGGACGGAACCTACGAGCAGTACTTC; CDR3: CASSYSDGTYEQYF
length: 14; V: TRBV9; size: few; D: .; J: TRBJ2-1; DNA: TGTGCCAGCAGCGTAGCAGCTTCACACAATGAGCAGTTCTTC; CDR3: CASSVAASHNEQFF
length: 14; V: TRBV15; size: .; D: .; J: TRBJ1-5; DNA: TGTGCCACCAGCCCGGAGAATAGCAATCAGCCCCAGCATTTT; CDR3: CATSPENSNQPQHF
length: 15; V: TRBV5-1; size: .; D: .; J: TRBJ2-5; DNA: TGCGCCAGCAGGGAGGGTTACGGTAGCCGAGAGACCCAGTACTTC; CDR3: CASREGYGSRETQYF
length: 12; V: TRBV5-1; size: .; D: .; J: TRBJ1-1; DNA: TGCGCCAGCAGCTTGGCCAGGGAACAAGCTTTCTTT; CDR3: CASSLAREQAFF